These 8 T cell receptor beta chains were sequenced from one sample in a study of OX40 agonist ivuxolimab in advanced cancers. Profiling relied on immunoSEQ multiplex PCR, and the TCRdb table lists in-frame clones only, not all of them. Among more than 85,000 clones listed, about 86% were seen once. The sequencing used CD4+ or CD8+ T cells sorted from blood, collected in a trial of the OX40 agonist ivuxolimab. The receptor source for this set is an adult with an advanced solid tumor such as melanoma, head and neck, liver or kidney cancer.

For the CDR3, the DNA is TGTGCCAGTAGTATATCGCGAGCCACAGATACGCAGTATTTT. Its translation is CASSISRATDTQYF. The chain uses TRBV19 and TRBJ2-3; D not certain. Germline values: CDR1 LNHDA, CDR2 SQIVND (reference sequence). V was shortened by 2 bases and J by 2 bases, with 8 bases between the two germline ends. There are 14 residues in the CDR3.

The chain is built from TRBV7-9 and TRBJ1-2; no definite D call. V lost 3 bases to trimming and J lost 8 bases, with 10 bases between them. The CDR3 extends over 12 amino acids. Germline CDR1 is SEHNR and CDR2 is FQNEAQ (reference sequence). The CDR3 nucleotides read TGTGCCAGCAGCTTCCTCCTTTCGGGCTACACCTTC. The encoded protein is CASSFLLSGYTF.

This chain links TRBV14 with TRBJ1-4; 7 bases align to TRBD1. Looked up from germline, CDR1 is SGHDN and CDR2 is FVKESK. This CDR3 has 15 residues. The V gene end was trimmed by 2 bases and the J gene end by 11 bases; junction bases not matched to a gene: 11. In nucleotides, the CDR3 is TGTGCCAGCAGCCAACGCGGACAGGTTGGGGCGAAACTGTTTTTT. It yields the protein CASSQRGQVGAKLFF.

The chain has TRBV7-2 and TRBJ2-1, with 7 bases fitting TRBD2. The V segment lost 5 bases and the J segment 9 bases; nucleotides outside the gene matches: 4. Germline V lookup: CDR1 SGHTA, CDR2 FQGNSA. This CDR3 has 12 residues. The CDR3 is CASSRPGGEQFF. The CDR3 DNA follows: TGTGCCAGCAGCCGTCCGGGGGGTGAGCAGTTCTTC.

The CDR3 DNA reads TGTGCCAGCTCACCCCGGACTAGCGGGGCCCTAAGCTCCTACAATGAGCAGTTCTTC. It specifies CASSPRTSGALSSYNEQFF. The J gene is TRBJ2-1, the V gene TRBV18; 12 bases fit TRBD2. V trimming: 3 bases; J trimming: 0 bases; junction bases outside the gene matches: 9. This CDR3 is built from 19 residues. Germline V gives CDR1 KGHSH, CDR2 LQKENI. The full variable domain, rest sourced from reference TRBV18 and TRBJ2-1, is NAGVMQNPRHLVRRRGQEARLRCSPMKGHSHVYWYRQLPEEGLKFMVYLQKENIIDESGMPKERFSAEFPKEGPSILRIQQVVRGDSAAYFCASSPRTSGALSSYNEQFFGPGTRLTVL.

A note on this clone: A junction boundary mismatches the germline segment, possibly from a read error. The gene calls are TRBV5-1 and TRBJ1-2, with 12 bases aligning to TRBD1. From germline, CDR1 is SGHRS and CDR2 YFSETQ. This CDR3 spans 14 amino acids. The CDR3 here is CASSPGDRGQGYTF. CDR3 bases: TGTGCCAGCAGCCCCGGGGACAGGGGGCAAGGCTACACCTTC.

This chain links TRBV18 with TRBJ2-2; D possibly corresponds to TRBD1 (6 bases). V lost 8 bases, J lost 0 bases, and 13 bases lay in between. Germline CDR1 KGHSH, CDR2 LQKENI. This CDR3 comprises 15 residues. CDR3 loop: CASRGQFANTGELFF. The CDR3 DNA follows: TGTGCCAGCCGTGGACAGTTCGCGAACACCGGGGAGCTGTTTTTT.

The J gene is TRBJ2-3, the V gene TRBV7-9; 7 bases line up with TRBD2. Germline loops: CDR1 SEHNR, CDR2 FQNEAQ (reference sequence). CDR3 length equals 14 residues. The V segment lost 8 bases and the J segment 3 bases; nucleotides outside the gene matches: 8. The CDR3 reads CASSTTSPTDTQYF. Here the CDR3 DNA reads TGTGCCAGCTCCACGACTAGCCCTACAGATACGCAGTATTTT.